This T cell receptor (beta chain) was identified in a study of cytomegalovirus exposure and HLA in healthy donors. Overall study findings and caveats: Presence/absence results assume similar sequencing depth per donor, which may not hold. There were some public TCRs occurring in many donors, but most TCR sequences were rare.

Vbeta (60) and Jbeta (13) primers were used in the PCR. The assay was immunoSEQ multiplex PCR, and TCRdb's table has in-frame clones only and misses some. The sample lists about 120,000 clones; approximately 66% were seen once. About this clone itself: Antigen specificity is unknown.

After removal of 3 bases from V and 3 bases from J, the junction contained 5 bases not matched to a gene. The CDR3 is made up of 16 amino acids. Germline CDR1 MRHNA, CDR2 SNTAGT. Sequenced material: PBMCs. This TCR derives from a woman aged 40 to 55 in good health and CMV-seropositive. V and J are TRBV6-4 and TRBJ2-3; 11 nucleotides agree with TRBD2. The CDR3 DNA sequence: TGTGCCAGCAGTGAGTGGCTAGCGGGAGGTACAGATACGCAGTATTTT. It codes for CASSEWLAGGTDTQYF.